Presented here are 26 T cell receptor beta chains from one specimen sequenced in a study of T cell repertoires in cytomegalovirus infection. Using its own MiXCR run on the reads, TCRdb lists one record per CDR3 protein. Of approximately 730,000 distinct CDR3 sequences listed, around 32% are singletons. No antigen has been assigned to these receptors. Sequenced here: cultured PBMCs, sampled from culture after CMV antigen stimulation. These receptors were obtained from a human donor in good health (CMV status not recorded). Some clones in this sample may be carry-over from other donors' samples.

The chain joins TRBV6-6 to TRBJ1-5; D remains ambiguous. The V gene's germline CDR1 is MNHNY and CDR2 SVGAGI (reference sequence). The CDR3 totals 14 residues. V was shortened by 6 bases and J by 7 bases, with 16 bases between the two germline ends. Here the CDR3 DNA reads TGTGCCAGCAGCCCCGTTACATTGGAACAGCCCCAGCATTTT. As protein: CASSPVTLEQPQHF.

The genes are TRBV7-2 and TRBJ2-7, with TRBD2 identical over 7 bases. Germline V gene sequence: CDR1 SGHTA, CDR2 FQGNSA. The CDR3 is 14 residues long. V lost 5 bases and J lost 3; bases outside the gene matches: 7. The CDR3 DNA reads TGTGCCAGCAGCCGACTAGCTATCCTCTACGAGCAGTACTTC. Amino acids: CASSRLAILYEQYF.

The chain joins TRBV18 to TRBJ1-2, with 8 nucleotides matching TRBD1. The V gene end was trimmed by 2 bases and the J gene end by 4 bases; junction bases not matched to a gene: 6. Germline values: CDR1 KGHSH, CDR2 LQKENI. The CDR3 consists of 15 residues. The CDR3 nucleotides are TGTGCCAGCTCACCAGGCCTGGACAGGGCCTATGGCTACACCTTC. Protein sequence: CASSPGLDRAYGYTF.

The chain has TRBV7-9 and TRBJ1-1, with D maybe TRBD1 (5 bases). In germline, CDR1 is SEHNR, CDR2 FQNEAQ (reference sequence). This CDR3 is 14 amino acids long. Between the trimmed V and J ends, which lost 4 bases and 4 bases, there was a span of 13 bases. CDR3 bases: TGTGCCAGCAGCTCACCATATGGGGGCACTGAAGCTTTCTTT. Protein sequence: CASSSPYGGTEAFF.

This chain uses TRBV20-1 with TRBJ2-2; 10 nucleotides align to TRBD1. V was pared by 4 bases and J by 5 bases, with 7 bases of the junction left unmatched. This CDR3 comprises 15 residues. Germline values: CDR1 DFQATT, CDR2 SNEGSKA (reference sequence). The CDR3 loop is CSATRTGGRTGELFF. In DNA, the CDR3 is TGCAGTGCTACCAGGACAGGGGGGAGGACCGGGGAGCTGTTTTTT.

This clonotype turned up a few times. The chain links TRBV12-3 or TRBV12-4 to TRBJ1-2; D not certain. This CDR3 has 12 amino acids. The V and J ends lost 5 bases and 8 bases respectively, with 12 bases between them. The CDR3 sequence is CASSPEPGGYTF. CDR3 DNA: TGTGCCAGCAGTCCAGAGCCTGGAGGCTACACCTTC.

This clonotype was found a few times. V usage is TRBV7-2 and J usage is TRBJ2-5, with D perhaps being TRBD1 or TRBD2 (6 bases each). V lost 1 base, J lost 2 bases, and 14 bases lay in between. Germline values: CDR1 SGHTA, CDR2 FQGNSA. The CDR3 has 16 residues. The CDR3: CASSLGAGAGQETQYF. The CDR3, as DNA: TGTGCCAGCAGCTTAGGGGCAGGGGCGGGGCAAGAGACCCAGTACTTC.

V and J are TRBV12-3 or TRBV12-4 and TRBJ2-7, with D maybe TRBD1 (6 bases). The V and J ends lost 4 bases and 2 bases respectively, with 12 bases between them. The CDR3 loop spans 14 amino acids. The CDR3 DNA sequence: TGTGCCAGCAGTTACGCTAGGGGGACCTACGAGCAGTACTTC. Protein product: CASSYARGTYEQYF.

This chain connects TRBV6-1 to TRBJ2-7; D remains unclear. Germline CDR1 MNHNS, CDR2 SASEGT. V was trimmed by 2 bases and J by 2 bases, leaving 13 bases between them. This CDR3 has 15 residues. The DNA for the CDR3 is TGTGCCAGCAGTGAAACGGTCGGTCCTGCCTACGAGCAGTACTTC. This translates into CASSETVGPAYEQYF.

The CDR3 bases are TGCGCCAGCAGCCCTCAAAAGGGGGGGTGGGGTTTCGGAGATACGCAGTATTTT. It encodes CASSPQKGGWGFGDTQYF. The chain recombines TRBV4-1 with TRBJ2-3; tentative D call: TRBD2 (7 bases). Trimming pared 4 bases from V and 5 bases from J, leaving 25 bases between. CDR1 and CDR2 from the germline V gene are MGHRA and YSYEKL. The CDR3 contains 18 residues.

This clonotype was seen a single time. V usage is TRBV19 and J usage is TRBJ2-7; D is unresolved. V lost 10 bases, J lost 5 bases, and 15 bases lay in between. Germline CDR1 and CDR2: LNHDA and SQIVND (reference sequence). This CDR3 is 12 amino acids long. The CDR3 bases are TGTGCCATCAAGCGAGTGGTTAACGAGCAGTACTTC. Its protein is CAIKRVVNEQYF.

This clonotype was seen a handful of times. This chain connects TRBV7-8 to TRBJ2-7; tentatively, D is TRBD1 or TRBD2 (6 bases each). This CDR3 has 15 residues. Germline V gives CDR1 SGHVS, CDR2 FQNEAQ. V gave up 0 bases and J gave up 2 bases, with 11 bases separating them. This CDR3 is CASSLATGGAYEQYF. Here the CDR3 DNA reads TGTGCCAGCAGCTTAGCGACAGGAGGGGCCTACGAGCAGTACTTC.

This clonotype was counted a single time. V gene TRBV15 combines with J gene TRBJ2-3; the match to TRBD1 covers 8 bases. Germline V gene lookup returns CDR1 LNHNV and CDR2 YYDKDF (reference sequence). V lost 3 bases to trimming and J lost 1 base; unmatched junction nucleotides: 0. The CDR3 extends over 14 amino acids. In nucleotides, the CDR3 is TGTGCCACCAGCAGGGACAGGGGCACAGATACGCAGTATTTT. Amino acid sequence: CATSRDRGTDTQYF.

This clonotype was detected a few times. The rearrangement joins TRBV7-8 to TRBJ1-5; D is unresolved. Germline assignment: CDR1 SGHVS and CDR2 FQNEAQ. The CDR3 has 14 amino acids. V was pared by 4 bases and J by 0 bases, with 7 bases between. The CDR3 DNA follows: TGTGCCAGCAGCTCTACAAGTAGCAATCAGCCCCAGCATTTT. It is translated as CASSSTSSNQPQHF.

This clonotype was seen only a few times. V usage is TRBV4-1 and J usage is TRBJ1-1; possibly TRBD1 for D (6 bases). Germline CDR1 MGHRA, CDR2 YSYEKL. V lost 2 bases and J lost 4, with 11 bases in between. The CDR3 is 14 residues long. The CDR3 is CASSQMSGVTEAFF. CDR3 nucleotides: TGCGCCAGCAGCCAAATGTCAGGGGTCACTGAAGCTTTCTTT.

V and J are TRBV27 and TRBJ1-2, with a weak D call TRBD1 (5 bases). Germline V gene lookup returns CDR1 MNHEY and CDR2 SMNVEV (reference sequence). Trimming removed 2 bases from V and 4 bases from J, with 11 bases in between. The CDR3 runs to 14 residues. The chain's CDR3 is CASSLSRESYGYTF. CDR3 sequence (DNA): TGTGCCAGCAGTTTAAGCAGGGAAAGCTATGGCTACACCTTC.

This clonotype was detected only a few times. The rearrangement links TRBV12-5 to TRBJ2-7; 8 bases align to TRBD1. This CDR3 comprises 12 residues. Germline-derived CDR1 and CDR2 are LGHNT and FRNRAP. Losses at the gene ends were 6 bases for V and 7 bases for J; bases not matched to a gene: 5. CDR3: CASGGRTGEQYF. The CDR3 nucleotides are TGTGCTAGTGGGGGCAGGACAGGGGAGCAGTACTTC.

The chain carries TRBV19 and TRBJ1-4; 9 positions match TRBD1. V shed 6 bases and J 1 base; nucleotides not matched to a gene: 6. There are 16 residues in the CDR3. CDR1 LNHDA and CDR2 SQIVND come from the germline V gene (reference sequence). CDR3 amino acids: CASSQTGGRTNEKLFF. The CDR3 nucleotides are TGTGCCAGTAGCCAAACAGGGGGCAGAACTAATGAAAAACTGTTTTTT.

This chain links TRBV5-1 with TRBJ2-7, with 11 bases identical to TRBD2. V lost 2 bases to trimming and J lost 5 bases; unmatched junction nucleotides: 9. The CDR3 has 16 residues. Germline V gene data show CDR1 as SGHRS and CDR2 as YFSETQ. CDR3 residues: CASSFSGRAGMNEQYF. CDR3 coding DNA: TGCGCCAGCAGCTTTAGCGGGAGGGCCGGGATGAACGAGCAGTACTTC.

The rearrangement joins TRBV27 to TRBJ1-5; the D gene is possibly TRBD1 (5 bases). V lost 11 bases and J lost 0, with 17 bases in between. Germline V CDR1 and CDR2: MNHEY, SMNVEV (reference sequence). This CDR3 is 15 amino acids long. The CDR3 protein is CAPPGQSNSNQPQHF. CDR3 bases: TGTGCCCCCCCCGGACAATCCAATAGCAATCAGCCCCAGCATTTT.

The chain recombines TRBV4-2 with TRBJ1-5, with D possibly being TRBD1 (6 bases). This CDR3 contains 15 residues. Looked up from germline, CDR1 is LGHNA and CDR2 is YNFKEQ. Trimming removed 6 bases at V and 0 bases at J, with 12 bases between. The CDR3 spells CASRGGSSSNQPQHF. Written as DNA, the CDR3 is TGTGCCAGCAGAGGGGGGTCTAGTAGCAATCAGCCCCAGCATTTT.

The J gene is TRBJ2-1, the V gene TRBV28; D is possibly TRBD2 (6 bases). CDR1 is MDHEN and CDR2 is SYDVKM in the germline V gene. The CDR3 length is 17 residues. V was pared by 5 bases and J by 5 bases, with 22 bases between. As DNA, the CDR3 is TGTGCCAGCAGTACCGGGCGACTAGTCTTCGGGCACAATGAGCAGTTCTTC. Translated, it gives CASSTGRLVFGHNEQFF.

Ten or more counts support this clonotype. The rearrangement uses TRBV7-6 and TRBJ2-7, with 7 bases identical to TRBD1. V was pared by 2 bases and J by 6 bases, with 4 bases of the junction left unmatched. Germline V CDR1 and CDR2: SGHVS, FNYEAQ. The CDR3 sequence is 13 residues long. CDR3: CASSLRDSLEQYF. The CDR3 DNA reads TGTGCCAGCAGCTTAAGGGACAGCCTCGAGCAGTACTTC. The full variable domain, with the rest looked up from reference TRBV7-6 and TRBJ2-7, is GAGVSQSPRYKVTKRGQDVALRCDPISGHVSLYWYRQALGQGPEFLTYFNYEAQQDKSGLPNDRFSAERPEGSISTLTIQRTEQRDSAMYRCASSLRDSLEQYFGPGTRLTVT.

The chain uses TRBV2 and TRBJ1-2, with D unclear. Germline CDR1 SNHLY, CDR2 FYNNEI. This CDR3 spans 11 amino acids. The V gene lost 8 bases and the J gene lost 5 bases, with 9 bases spanning the gap. CDR3 sequence reads: CASGVVYGYTF. CDR3 nucleotide sequence: TGTGCCAGCGGGGTCGTTTATGGCTACACCTTC.

V gene TRBV2 combines with J gene TRBJ2-7, with unresolved D. Trimming shortened V by 3 bases and J by 5 bases, and 8 bases separated the two germline ends. Per the germline V gene, CDR1 is SNHLY and CDR2 is FYNNEI. The CDR3 spans 12 residues. DNA of the CDR3: TGTGCCAGCAGTGACGAAGAAAACGAGCAGTACTTC. Protein product: CASSDEENEQYF.

The chain combines TRBV29-1 with TRBJ2-7; D possibly corresponds to TRBD2 (6 bases). There are 12 residues in the CDR3. Looked up from germline, CDR1 is SQVTM and CDR2 is ANQGSEA. Trimming stripped 5 bases from V and 3 bases from J, with 11 bases between. The CDR3 bases are TGCAGCGTTCGGACTACCAGCTACGAGCAGTACTTC. It codes for CSVRTTSYEQYF.